The next 3 T cell receptor beta chains were all read from a single sample in a study of blood T cell repertoires in COVID-19. Sequencing was performed with immunoSEQ multiplex PCR; in TCRdb, only in-frame clones are kept and a portion is missing. The sample includes approximately 85,000 clones, approximately 86% of them seen just once. The sequenced sample was peripheral blood. The receptors were gathered from a woman aged 45-65 years with active or convalescent COVID-19.

As for this clone: One end of the junction fails to match germline, which may point to a read error. The chain carries TRBV6-5 and TRBJ2-1, with 8 bases identical to TRBD2. Germline CDR1 MNHEY, CDR2 SVGAGI. The length of the CDR3 is 15 residues. CDR3 nucleotide sequence: TGTGCCAGCAGCTGGACCGGACTAGCCTACTATGAGCAGTTCTTC. Translated: CASSWTGLAYYEQFF.

CDR3 sequence reads: CASSLKVQGREENTIYF. DNA of the CDR3: TGTGCCAGCAGCCTGAAGGTTCAGGGAAGAGAGGAAAACACCATATATTTT. The V call is TRBV9, the J call TRBJ1-3; D perhaps matches TRBD1 (5 bases). This CDR3 is built from 17 residues. Trimming pared 4 bases from V and 6 bases from J, leaving 23 bases between. Germline V lookup: CDR1 SGDLS, CDR2 YYNGEE. The full variable domain, in which reference TRBV9 and TRBJ1-3 provide the parts outside the CDR3, is DSGVTQTPKHLITATGQRVTLRCSPRSGDLSVYWYQQSLDQGLQFLIQYYNGEERAKGNILERFSAQQFPDLHSELNLSSLELGDSALYFCASSLKVQGREENTIYFGEGSWLTVV.

The gene calls are TRBV18 and TRBJ1-4; no firm D call. The CDR3 runs to 14 residues. CDR1 and CDR2 from the germline V gene are KGHSH and LQKENI. The V end lost 6 bases, the J end lost 5 bases, and 13 bases lay between the germline ends. The CDR3 loop is CASSANRKNEKLFF. The CDR3 DNA reads TGTGCCAGCTCCGCTAACAGAAAGAATGAAAAACTGTTTTTT.